Below are 27 T cell receptor beta chains sequenced from a single sample in a study of T cell responses to AZD1222 COVID-19 vaccine. Clones were read by immunoSEQ multiplex PCR, and TCRdb kept only the in-frame ones, dropping some. This table has about 150,000 clones, over 90% appearing once. Material: peripheral blood, obtained on day 0 of AZD1222 vaccination. The receptor source for this set is an adult in good health.

CDR3 coding DNA: TGCGCCAGCAGCTTGGCAGGGGGCCTCGGCGAGCAGTACTTC. This codes for CASSLAGGLGEQYF. This rearrangement joins TRBV4-1 to TRBJ2-7; 8 nucleotides align to TRBD1. There are 14 residues in the CDR3. Germline V lookup: CDR1 MGHRA, CDR2 YSYEKL. The trim removed 5 bases at V and 6 bases at J, leaving 9 bases unmatched.

This rearrangement joins TRBV5-6 to TRBJ1-2; 9 bases match TRBD1. The CDR3 is 15 residues long. J was trimmed by 4 bases and V by 4 bases; bases with no gene match: 8. Germline values: CDR1 SGHDT, CDR2 YYEEEE. CDR3 DNA: TGTGCCAGCAGCGACCGACAGGGGGGGACCTATGGCTACACCTTC. Translation: CASSDRQGGTYGYTF.

The chain links TRBV7-2 to TRBJ1-5; TRBD1 is a possible D gene (6 bases). The length of the CDR3 is 15 residues. Germline CDR1 is SGHTA and CDR2 is FQGNSA. V shed 1 base and J shed 1 base, with 8 bases lying between them. The CDR3 is CASSLVGQSNQPQHF. CDR3 in DNA: TGTGCCAGCAGCTTAGTTGGACAGAGCAATCAGCCCCAGCATTTT.

Turning to this clone: Because the CDR3's place on the DNA is in doubt, the DNA is left out and the CDR3 is given as listed by TCRdb. This rearrangement joins TRBV11-2 to TRBJ2-1; the table names TRBD1, a call not compared with the DNA. The length of the CDR3 is 15 amino acids, counting both ends. Germline loops: CDR1 SGHAT, CDR2 FQNNGV. The CDR3 sequence: CASSFLWQGGNEQFF.

The J gene is TRBJ2-1, the V gene TRBV5-1, with 9 positions matching TRBD2. The J segment lost 5 bases and the V segment lost 0 bases, leaving 9 bases of the junction unmatched. Looked up from germline, CDR1 is SGHRS and CDR2 is YFSETQ. CDR3 size: 17 residues. The CDR3 DNA reads TGCGCCAGCAGCTTGGCCGTGAGACTAGCGGCAGACAATGAGCAGTTCTTC. This encodes CASSLAVRLAADNEQFF.

The chain carries TRBV3-1 (or the pseudogene TRBV3-2) and TRBJ2-3, with 7 bases fitting TRBD1. J gave up 1 base and V 5 bases, and 6 bases lay outside the gene matches. CDR1 and CDR2 (germline): LGHDT, YNNKEL (reference sequence). The CDR3 consists of 15 residues. CDR3 in amino acids: CASSGWGTGTDTQYF. The CDR3 DNA sequence: TGTGCCAGCAGCGGCTGGGGGACAGGCACAGATACGCAGTATTTT.

The chain carries TRBV19 and TRBJ2-3; 15 bases match TRBD2. The CDR3 is 15 residues long. Germline-derived CDR1 and CDR2 are LNHDA and SQIVND (reference sequence). V was pared by 10 bases and J by 9 bases, with 11 bases of the junction left unmatched. In DNA, the CDR3 is TGTGCCACCGGGGGACTAGCGGGAGGACTAGGGACGCAGTATTTT. This encodes CATGGLAGGLGTQYF.

This rearrangement joins TRBV24-1 to TRBJ1-3; no firm D call. The CDR3 length is 16 residues. Trimming shortened V by 3 bases and J by 0 bases, and 11 bases separated the two germline ends. Germline-derived CDR1 and CDR2 are KGHDR and SFDVKD. In nucleotides, the CDR3 is TGTGCCACCAGTGATCCCGGACGGAGCTCTGGAAACACCATATATTTT. As protein: CATSDPGRSSGNTIYF.

This clone was counted only a few times. One junction end disagrees with the germline gene, perhaps due to a read error. The chain couples TRBV7-7 to TRBJ2-5, with 13 nucleotides matching TRBD2. Germline V gene lookup returns CDR1 SSHAT and CDR2 FNYEAQ (reference sequence). The CDR3 totals 15 residues. The DNA of the CDR3 is TGTGCTAGCAGCTTACTAGCGGGAGGGAAAGAGACCCAGTACTTC. Encoded protein: CASSLLAGGKETQYF.

Points on this clone: This sample also contains other DNA sequences that code for the same CDR3. This sequence joins TRBV5-1 and TRBJ1-1; maybe TRBD1 (5 bases). There are 14 residues in the CDR3. Germline V lookup: CDR1 SGHRS, CDR2 YFSETQ. V was cut by 0 bases and J by 5 bases, with 11 bases left in between. The CDR3 DNA reads TGCGCCAGCAGCTTGGAAAGGGGTGGGACTGAAGCTTTCTTT. This gives the protein CASSLERGGTEAFF.

The chain has TRBV5-1 and TRBJ1-1; tentatively, D is TRBD1 (6 bases). This CDR3 contains 15 residues. Deletions cut 0 bases from V and 5 bases from J, with 14 bases between. Germline assignment: CDR1 SGHRS and CDR2 YFSETQ. The CDR3 is CASSLVGGRGTEAFF. CDR3 nucleotides: TGCGCCAGCAGCTTGGTTGGGGGGCGAGGTACTGAAGCTTTCTTT.

V and J are TRBV7-6 and TRBJ2-2; TRBD2 might be the D (6 bases). Trimming pared 1 base from V and 6 bases from J, leaving 9 bases between. The V gene's germline CDR1 is SGHVS and CDR2 FNYEAQ. This CDR3 contains 14 residues. CDR3 nucleotide sequence: TGTGCCAGCAGCTTAGGTCCGGGGGCCGGGGAGCTGTTTTTT. It yields the protein CASSLGPGAGELFF.

V and J are TRBV11-2 and TRBJ1-5; no reliable D call. The CDR3 totals 13 residues. Trimming took off 4 bases at V and 3 bases at J, with 7 bases between the two ends. Germline V gene data show CDR1 as SGHAT and CDR2 as FQNNGV. The CDR3 DNA follows: TGTGCCAGCAGCTATGGGGTCAATCAGCCCCAGCATTTT. It yields the protein CASSYGVNQPQHF.

V usage is TRBV18 and J usage is TRBJ2-3; D gene ambiguous. CDR3 length: 16 amino acids. Deletions cut 6 bases from V and 1 base from J, with 17 bases between. From germline, CDR1 is KGHSH and CDR2 LQKENI. CDR3 sequence reads: CASSLFSEVGTDTQYF. CDR3 DNA: TGTGCCAGCTCCCTGTTCTCTGAGGTTGGCACAGATACGCAGTATTTT.

This chain connects TRBV2 to TRBJ1-3; 9 bases agree with TRBD1. This CDR3 region has 15 residues. Germline CDR1 is SNHLY and CDR2 is FYNNEI. V lost 7 bases, J lost 4 bases, and 8 bases stayed unmatched. The CDR3: CASKAGTGTGNTIYF. The DNA of the CDR3 is TGTGCCAGCAAGGCCGGGACAGGGACCGGAAACACCATATATTTT.

The rearrangement links TRBV5-4 to TRBJ1-1; no clear D gene. The CDR3 has 15 residues. Trimming cost V 0 bases and J 1 base, with 10 bases left between them. The germline V gene has CDR1 SGHNT and CDR2 YYREEE (reference sequence). CDR3 residues: CASSLDTMENTEAFF. CDR3 nucleotide sequence: TGTGCCAGCAGCTTGGATACGATGGAGAACACTGAAGCTTTCTTT.

This clone was seen only once. This chain connects TRBV19 to TRBJ1-1, with TRBD1 matching 8 bases. V shed 2 bases, J shed 4 bases, and the junction held 0 bases outside the gene matches. This CDR3 is 13 amino acids long. The germline gives CDR1 LNHDA, CDR2 SQIVND (reference sequence). In DNA, the CDR3 is TGTGCCAGTAGTATACAGGGGGCCACTGAAGCTTTCTTT. As protein: CASSIQGATEAFF.

The chain carries TRBV5-1 and TRBJ2-2, with TRBD2 identical over 10 bases. The CDR3 spans 16 residues. V lost 3 bases and J lost 3; bases outside the gene matches: 5. Germline CDR1 reads SGHRS; CDR2 reads YFSETQ. CDR3 residues: CASSWAGTSDTGELFF. The DNA for the CDR3 is TGCGCCAGCAGCTGGGCCGGGACTAGCGACACCGGGGAGCTGTTTTTT.

The chain carries TRBV29-1 and TRBJ2-7, with TRBD1 matching over 8 bases. The CDR3 sequence is 12 residues long. CDR1 is SQVTM, CDR2 ANQGSEA, per germline. The CDR3 nucleotides read TGCAGTTGGACAGGGAAAGGGAACGAGCAGTACTTC. It specifies CSWTGKGNEQYF.

V and J are TRBV7-3 and TRBJ2-2, with 7 bases identical to TRBD2. There are 19 residues in the CDR3. The J segment lost 0 bases and the V segment lost 0 bases, leaving 10 bases of the junction unmatched. From germline, CDR1 is SGHTA and CDR2 FQGTGA. The CDR3 DNA reads as TGTGCCAGCAGCTTAACTGGTCTTCCTAGCGGCCCGAACACCGGGGAGCTGTTTTTT. It encodes CASSLTGLPSGPNTGELFF. Looking up the rest from reference TRBV7-3 and TRBJ2-2 gives the full variable domain: GAGVSQTPSNKVTEKGKYVELRCDPISGHTALYWYRQSLGQGPEFLIYFQGTGAADDSGLPNDRFFAVRPEGSVSTLKIQRTERGDSAVYLCASSLTGLPSGPNTGELFFGEGSRLTVL.

This clone was detected only once. The genes are TRBV6-5 and TRBJ1-1; D perhaps matches TRBD1 (5 bases). In germline, CDR1 is MNHEY, CDR2 SVGAGI. The CDR3 runs to 14 residues. Trimming removed 6 bases from V and 1 base from J, with 12 bases in between. The CDR3 DNA reads TGTGCCAGCAGCCCCGACAGTGGGAACACTGAAGCTTTCTTT. It specifies CASSPDSGNTEAFF.

V is TRBV14 and J is TRBJ1-5, with 7 bases that match TRBD1. The V gene's germline CDR1 is SGHDN and CDR2 FVKESK. The V segment lost 0 bases and the J segment 2 bases; nucleotides outside the gene matches: 10. CDR3 size: 18 residues. In nucleotides, the CDR3 is TGTGCCAGCAGCCAAGATCCCAGGGGGGCCGGCTGCAATCAGCCCCAGCATTTT. It encodes CASSQDPRGAGCNQPQHF.

This clone was counted ten times or more. This sequence joins TRBV19 and TRBJ2-7; 11 bases line up with TRBD2. Germline loops: CDR1 LNHDA, CDR2 SQIVND (reference sequence). The junction had 2 bases not matched to a gene; V was cut back by 1 base and J by 6 bases. There are 14 residues in the CDR3. The CDR3 region has the DNA TGTGCCAGTAGTATAGGACTAGCGGGGACCGAGCAGTACTTC. Residues: CASSIGLAGTEQYF.

The chain recombines TRBV7-2 with TRBJ1-6; 9 bases agree with TRBD1. With 6 bases clipped from V and 9 bases from J, the junction kept 9 bases outside the gene matches. In germline, CDR1 is SGHTA, CDR2 FQGNSA. This CDR3 has 15 residues. The CDR3 is CASRPTGGRVSPLHF. Written as DNA, the CDR3 is TGTGCCAGCAGACCGACAGGGGGAAGGGTTTCACCCCTCCACTTT.

This chain connects TRBV28 to TRBJ2-3; D is possibly TRBD1 or TRBD2 (5 bases each). The germline V gene has CDR1 MDHEN and CDR2 SYDVKM. Trimming took off 10 bases at V and 2 bases at J, with 13 bases between the two ends. The CDR3 length is 13 residues. In nucleotides, the CDR3 is TGTGCCACCGGAGGTGGGGCCACAGATACGCAGTATTTT. Residues: CATGGGATDTQYF. Full variable domain (outside the CDR3, taken from reference TRBV28 and TRBJ2-3): DVKVTQSSRYLVKRTGEKVFLECVQDMDHENMFWYRQDPGLGLRLIYFSYDVKMKEKGDIPEGYSVSREKKERFSLILESASTNQTSMYLCATGGGATDTQYFGPGTRLTVL.

This chain connects TRBV5-1 to TRBJ1-2, with unresolved D. CDR1 and CDR2 (germline): SGHRS, YFSETQ. The CDR3 contains 15 residues. Trimming shortened V by 1 base and J by 0 bases, and 10 bases separated the two germline ends. This CDR3 reads CASSLSGRANYGYTF. CDR3 DNA sequence: TGCGCCAGCAGCTTGTCCGGCCGAGCTAACTATGGCTACACCTTC. Combining the CDR3 with reference TRBV5-1 and TRBJ1-2 gives the whole variable domain KAGVTQTPRYLIKTRGQQVTLSCSPISGHRSVSWYQQTPGQGLQFLFEYFSETQRNKGNFPGRFSGRQFSNSRSEMNVSTLELGDSALYLCASSLSGRANYGYTFGSGTRLTVV.

J is TRBJ2-3 and V is TRBV10-3; no definite D call. CDR1 ENHRY and CDR2 SYGVKD come from the germline V gene. This CDR3 is built from 13 residues. V shed 8 bases and J shed 2 bases, with 11 bases lying between them. The chain's CDR3 is CAIAARTTDTQYF. For the CDR3, the DNA is TGTGCCATCGCGGCGAGAACCACAGATACGCAGTATTTT.